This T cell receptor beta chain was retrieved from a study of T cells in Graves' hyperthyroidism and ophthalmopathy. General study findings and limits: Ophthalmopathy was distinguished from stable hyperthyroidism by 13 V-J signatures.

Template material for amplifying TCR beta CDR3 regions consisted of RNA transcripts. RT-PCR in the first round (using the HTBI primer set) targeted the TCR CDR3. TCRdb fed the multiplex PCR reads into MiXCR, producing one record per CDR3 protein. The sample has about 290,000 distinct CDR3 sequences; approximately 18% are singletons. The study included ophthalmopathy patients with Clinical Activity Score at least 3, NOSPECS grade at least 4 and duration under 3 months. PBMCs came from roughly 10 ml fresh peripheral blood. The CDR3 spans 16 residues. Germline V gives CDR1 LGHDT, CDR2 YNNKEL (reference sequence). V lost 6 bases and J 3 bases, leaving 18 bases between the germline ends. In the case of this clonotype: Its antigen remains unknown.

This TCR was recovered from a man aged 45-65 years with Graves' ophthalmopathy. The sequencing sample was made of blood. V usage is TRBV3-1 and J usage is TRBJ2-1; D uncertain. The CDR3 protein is CASSSTGGPLYNEQFF. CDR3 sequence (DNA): TGTGCCAGCAGTTCAACGGGTGGCCCACTCTACAATGAGCAGTTCTTC.